These T cell receptor beta chains were read from a single sample in a study of siplizumab effects on memory and regulatory T cells. TCRdb keeps only in-frame clones here, not all; method: immunoSEQ multiplex PCR. The sample has approximately 56,000 clones, around 97% seen once. Sequenced: naive CD8+ T cells sorted from blood. These receptors originate from a human donor in good health. Both conserved end residues are part of each CDR3. A D gene is named only where the DNA matches it firmly. A row's size may be missing; if present it is once, few, many or a size class.

j_gene | v_gene | abundance | d_gene | CDR3aa | CDR3nt
TRBJ2-2 | TRBV5-1 | . | . | CASSWGENTGELFF | TGCGCCAGCAGCTGGGGAGAAAACACCGGGGAGCTGTTTTTT
TRBJ2-1 | TRBV30 | . | . | CACKDSASYNEQFF | TGTGCCTGCAAAGACAGCGCTTCCTACAATGAGCAGTTCTTC
TRBJ2-1 | TRBV15 | . | TRBD2 | CATSRERGSSYNEQFF | TGTGCCACCAGCAGAGAACGCGGGAGTAGTTACAATGAGCAGTTCTTC
TRBJ2-7 | TRBV23-1 | . | TRBD2 | CASSPLRGGEQYF | TGCGCCAGCAGTCCTCTACGGGGGGGCGAGCAGTACTTC
TRBJ2-7 | TRBV29-1 | once | . | CSVTFGQGSSYEQYF | TGCAGCGTGACTTTCGGGCAGGGCAGCTCCTACGAGCAGTACTTC
TRBJ2-1 | TRBV14 | . | . | CASSQVRDGSSYNEQFF | TGTGCCAGCAGCCAAGTTAGAGACGGGAGCTCCTACAATGAGCAGTTCTTC
TRBJ2-2 | TRBV30 | . | . | CAWRGVAAGELFF | TGTGCCTGGAGGGGGGTAGCGGCCGGGGAGCTGTTTTTT
TRBJ2-5 | TRBV27 | . | TRBD2 | CASSLSGGFLETQYF | TGTGCCAGCAGTTTATCCGGGGGGTTTTTGGAGACCCAGTACTTC
TRBJ1-2 | TRBV7-9 | . | TRBD1 | CASSYPETGFDYGYTF | TGTGCCAGCAGCTACCCGGAGACAGGGTTCGACTATGGCTACACCTTC
TRBJ2-3 | TRBV6-5 | . | . | CASRGEDTQYF | TGTGCCAGCAGAGGGGAAGATACGCAGTATTTT
TRBJ1-1 | TRBV29-1 | . | . | CSSWGNTEAFF | TGCAGCTCATGGGGGAACACTGAAGCTTTCTTT